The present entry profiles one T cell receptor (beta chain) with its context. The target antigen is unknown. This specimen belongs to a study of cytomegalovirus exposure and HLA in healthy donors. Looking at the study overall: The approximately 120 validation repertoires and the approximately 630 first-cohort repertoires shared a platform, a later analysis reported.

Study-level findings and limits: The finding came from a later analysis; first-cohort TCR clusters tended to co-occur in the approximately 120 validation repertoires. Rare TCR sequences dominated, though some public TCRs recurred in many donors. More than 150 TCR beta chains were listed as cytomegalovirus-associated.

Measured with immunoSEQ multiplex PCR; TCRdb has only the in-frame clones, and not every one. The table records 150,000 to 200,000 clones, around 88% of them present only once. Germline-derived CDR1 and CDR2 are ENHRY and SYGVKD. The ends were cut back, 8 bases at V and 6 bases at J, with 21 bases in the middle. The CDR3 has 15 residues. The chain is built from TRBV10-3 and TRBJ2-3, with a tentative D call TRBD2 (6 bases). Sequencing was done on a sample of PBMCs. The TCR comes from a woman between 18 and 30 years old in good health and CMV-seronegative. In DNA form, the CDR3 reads TGTGCCATCCGAACAACGGGAGACTGGGGGGATACGCAGTATTTT. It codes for CAIRTTGDWGDTQYF.